Shown below are 11 T cell receptor beta chains from a single sample sequenced in a study of naive and memory T cell subsets. The beta constant-region primer was an equimolar mix of two oligonucleotides covering TRBC1 and TRBC2. One entry per CDR3 protein results from TCRdb running MiXCR on the UMI-ligation and nested PCR reads. The sample records about 21,000 distinct CDR3 sequences, about 11% being singletons. The sequenced sample consisted of central memory CD8+ T cells from blood. These receptors were obtained from a human donor in good health.

Only a few counts were recorded for this clonotype. The genes are TRBV6-6 and TRBJ1-1, with a possible D match to TRBD1 (5 bases). The CDR3 is 13 residues long. Between the trimmed V and J ends, which lost 7 bases and 4 bases, there was a span of 13 bases. The V gene's germline CDR1 is MNHNY and CDR2 SVGAGI (reference sequence). For the CDR3, the DNA is TGTGCCAGCACTGAGACAGAGCGCACTGAAGCTTTCTTT. Translating it yields CASTETERTEAFF.

The CDR3 loop reads CASSRQGQNTGELFF. The CDR3 nucleotides read TGTGCCAGTAGTCGACAGGGGCAGAACACCGGGGAGCTGTTTTTT. This chain uses TRBV3-1 with TRBJ2-2, with 8 bases matching TRBD1. Germline V gene sequence: CDR1 LGHDT, CDR2 YNNKEL (reference sequence). The V gene end was trimmed by 9 bases and the J gene end by 1 base; junction bases not matched to a gene: 7. CDR3 length: 15 amino acids. The whole variable domain, filled in from reference TRBV3-1 and TRBJ2-2, reads DTAVSQTPKYLVTQMGNDKSIKCEQNLGHDTMYWYKQDSKKFLKIMFSYNNKELIINETVPNRFSPKSPDKAHLNLHINSLELGDSAVYFCASSRQGQNTGELFFGEGSRLTVL.

The chain carries TRBV2 and TRBJ2-5; D assignment may be TRBD1 or TRBD2 (5 bases each). Germline CDR1 SNHLY, CDR2 FYNNEI. CDR3 length equals 13 residues. Trimming pared 8 bases from V and 3 bases from J, leaving 13 bases between. The CDR3 nucleotides read TGTGCCAGCTTCCCGGGGCAGGAAGAGACCCAGTACTTC. This translates into CASFPGQEETQYF.

This clonotype was detected only a few times. This rearrangement joins TRBV7-6 to TRBJ2-1; 9 bases align to TRBD2. With V trimmed by 1 base and J by 13 bases, 8 bases remained unmatched. Looked up from germline, CDR1 is SGHVS and CDR2 is FNYEAQ. The CDR3 is 14 amino acids. DNA of the CDR3: TGTGCCAGCAGCTTAGGAGCGGGAGGCCTAGGACAGTTCTTC. Translation: CASSLGAGGLGQFF.

This clonotype has at least ten counts. This chain links TRBV2 with TRBJ2-1; 11 bases match TRBD2. Per the germline V gene, CDR1 is SNHLY and CDR2 is FYNNEI. V shed 7 bases, J shed 4 bases, and the junction held 9 bases outside the gene matches. The CDR3 extends over 16 amino acids. CDR3 sequence reads: CASIPLTSGSYNEQFF. The DNA of the CDR3 is TGTGCCAGCATCCCGTTAACTAGCGGGAGTTACAATGAGCAGTTCTTC.

This clonotype was picked up many times. The chain links TRBV27 to TRBJ2-3; D is perhaps TRBD1 (5 bases). Trimming removed 6 bases at V and 3 bases at J, with 7 bases between. The CDR3 spans 12 residues. The germline V gene encodes CDR1 MNHEY and CDR2 SMNVEV (reference sequence). CDR3 in amino acids: CASSKGTDTQYF. In DNA, the CDR3 is TGTGCCAGCAGCAAGGGGACAGATACGCAGTATTTT.

This clonotype has only a few counts. The gene calls are TRBV5-6 and TRBJ2-2; D is undetermined. The germline CDR1 and CDR2 sequences are SGHDT and YYEEEE. This CDR3 has 16 residues. Trimming took 0 bases from V and 3 from J, leaving 12 bases between them. The DNA for the CDR3 is TGTGCCAGCAGCTTGGTCCGGAGTCGAGACACCGGGGAGCTGTTTTTT. Residues: CASSLVRSRDTGELFF.

The chain combines TRBV9 with TRBJ2-2; 7 nucleotides agree with TRBD2. The CDR3 runs 14 residues. The germline CDR1 and CDR2 sequences are SGDLS and YYNGEE. V lost 4 bases to trimming and J lost 2 bases; unmatched junction nucleotides: 2. The CDR3 here is CASSSSGNTGELFF. For the CDR3, the DNA is TGTGCCAGCAGCTCTAGCGGAAACACCGGGGAGCTGTTTTTT.

This rearrangement joins TRBV6-4 to TRBJ2-5; D gene ambiguous. V was trimmed by 2 bases and J by 5 bases, leaving 12 bases between them. CDR1 and CDR2 from the germline V gene are MRHNA and SNTAGT. CDR3 length equals 14 residues. CDR3 sequence (DNA): TGTGCCAGCAGTGACACACCCGGCGCGGAGACCCAGTACTTC. Translated, it gives CASSDTPGAETQYF.

The chain employs TRBV29-1 and TRBJ1-4; D remains unclear. V lost 2 bases and J lost 6, with 4 bases in between. Per germline, CDR1 SQVTM and CDR2 ANQGSEA. The CDR3 loop spans 11 amino acids. The DNA of the CDR3 is TGCAGCGTTGAAACGGATGAAAAACTGTTTTTT. This codes for CSVETDEKLFF.

CDR3 in amino acids: CASSEGTGVFQGEQYF. CDR3 nucleotide sequence: TGTGCCAGCAGTGAAGGGACAGGGGTGTTTCAGGGCGAGCAGTACTTC. J is TRBJ2-7 and V is TRBV2, with 9 nucleotides matching TRBD1. J lost 6 bases, V lost 1 base, and 10 bases had no gene match. Germline V gene lookup returns CDR1 SNHLY and CDR2 FYNNEI. This CDR3 has 16 residues.